The 25 T cell receptor beta chains given below trace back to one sample, sequenced in a study of shared clonotypes between healthy human individuals. Here immunoSEQ multiplex PCR was the method, and the copy in TCRdb shows in-frame clones only, minus some. The repertoire holds about 660,000 clones, with around 67% as singletons. Sequencing was carried out using memory CD4+ T cells sorted from blood. As to subset: CD45RA-negative fraction. The receptors here all came from a woman aged 25 to 45 in good health.

The rearrangement uses TRBV6-1 and TRBJ1-5; 8 bases line up with TRBD1. This CDR3 region has 12 residues. CDR1 and CDR2 (germline): MNHNS, SASEGT. V lost 10 bases and J lost 10; bases outside the gene matches: 9. Written as DNA, the CDR3 is TGTGCCACCGACAGGGGAGTGATCCCCCAGCATTTT. Residues: CATDRGVIPQHF.

In the case of this clone: At the DNA level, this CDR3 is encoded by other sequences in the same sample as well. This chain uses TRBV5-1 with TRBJ2-2, with D perhaps matching TRBD1 (7 bases). CDR3 length equals 15 residues. V dropped 4 bases and J dropped 3 bases, with 13 bases sitting between them. CDR1 SGHRS and CDR2 YFSETQ come from the germline V gene. For the CDR3, the DNA is TGCGCCAGCAGCAGGGGGGACAGAGACACCGGGGAGCTGTTTTTT. This encodes CASSRGDRDTGELFF.

The chain employs TRBV7-9 and TRBJ2-1; the match to TRBD1 covers 8 bases. Germline V gene data show CDR1 as SEHNR and CDR2 as FQNEAQ (reference sequence). The J segment lost 9 bases and the V segment lost 5 bases, leaving 15 bases of the junction unmatched. This CDR3 region has 16 residues. For the CDR3, the DNA is TGTGCCAGCAGCCTTCTTCGTACAGGGGGAACGGCTGAGCAGTTCTTC. It specifies CASSLLRTGGTAEQFF.

J is TRBJ2-1 and V is TRBV5-6; D remains unclear. Germline V CDR1 and CDR2: SGHDT, YYEEEE. Trimming pared 5 bases from V and 7 bases from J, leaving 16 bases between. This CDR3 spans 14 amino acids. The CDR3 sequence: CASRRPGPRNEQFF. In nucleotides, the CDR3 is TGTGCCAGCAGAAGGCCGGGCCCTCGGAATGAGCAGTTCTTC.

The chain joins TRBV18 to TRBJ2-2, with D possibly being TRBD1 (6 bases). The CDR3 is 15 amino acids. The V gene lost 1 base and the J gene lost 2 bases, with 8 bases spanning the gap. Germline V CDR1 and CDR2: KGHSH, LQKENI. The CDR3 spells CASSPRDINTGELFF. The CDR3 nucleotides are TGTGCCAGCTCACCACGGGACATCAACACCGGGGAGCTGTTTTTT.

In DNA form, the CDR3 reads TGTGCAAGTCGCTCTTCCTGGGAGGGGACTTACAAAAAATGCAATCAGCCCCAGCATTTT. This translates into CASRSSWEGTYKKCNQPQHF. The chain employs TRBV12-2 and TRBJ1-5. TRBV12-2 is a pseudogene locus. The CDR3 has 20 residues.

In DNA, the CDR3 is TGTGCCAGCAGCATTCGACAGGCGGGGGAGCTGTTTTTT. It encodes CASSIRQAGELFF. V is TRBV14 and J is TRBJ2-2; a weak D match, TRBD1 (6 bases). Germline values: CDR1 SGHDN, CDR2 FVKESK. V lost 5 bases and J 8 bases, leaving 12 bases between the germline ends. CDR3 length: 13 amino acids.

CDR3 sequence (DNA): TGTGCCAGCAGTGAAGAACCCCCCTACGAGCAGTACTTC. This sequence encodes CASSEEPPYEQYF. This rearrangement joins TRBV2 to TRBJ2-7; D not certain. Trimming removed 1 base at V and 2 bases at J, with 6 bases between. Germline values: CDR1 SNHLY, CDR2 FYNNEI. The CDR3 is made up of 13 amino acids.

The rearrangement uses TRBV5-1 and TRBJ1-2; 12 bases are a match to TRBD1. Trimming cost V 4 bases and J 8 bases; bases outside gene matches: 12. The CDR3 totals 16 residues. Per germline, CDR1 SGHRS and CDR2 YFSETQ. CDR3 coding DNA: TGCGCCAGCAGCCCGGTTACGGGACAGGGGGCGAGGGGCTACACCTTC. It codes for CASSPVTGQGARGYTF.

This chain uses TRBV4-1 with TRBJ1-4; 8 positions match TRBD1. The J segment lost 0 bases and the V segment lost 5 bases, leaving 2 bases of the junction unmatched. Germline loops: CDR1 MGHRA, CDR2 YSYEKL. The CDR3 has 15 amino acids. Written as DNA, the CDR3 is TGCGCCAGCAGCAAGACAGGGGCAACTAATGAAAAACTGTTTTTT. Translated, it gives CASSKTGATNEKLFF.

The chain is built from TRBV18 and TRBJ2-7; maybe TRBD2 (5 bases). The CDR3 runs to 13 residues. Trimming removed 6 bases from V and 3 bases from J, with 12 bases in between. The germline V gene has CDR1 KGHSH and CDR2 LQKENI. CDR3 DNA: TGTGCCAGCTCGTACACTAGGAACTACGAGCAGTACTTC. Its translation is CASSYTRNYEQYF. The entire variable domain, with the rest obtained from reference TRBV18 and TRBJ2-7, is as follows: NAGVMQNPRHLVRRRGQEARLRCSPMKGHSHVYWYRQLPEEGLKFMVYLQKENIIDESGMPKERFSAEFPKEGPSILRIQQVVRGDSAAYFCASSYTRNYEQYFGPGTRLTVT.

The J gene is TRBJ1-4, the V gene TRBV7-2; no clear D. CDR3 length: 15 residues. Germline loops: CDR1 SGHTA, CDR2 FQGNSA. V shed 7 bases and J shed 7 bases, with 19 bases lying between them. For the CDR3, the DNA is TGTGCCAGCAACCAGCGGGGTGGGGTTGTTGAAAAACTGTTTTTT. Its translation is CASNQRGGVVEKLFF.

V is TRBV4-1 and J is TRBJ2-5; 8 bases are a match to TRBD2. The length of the CDR3 is 16 residues. The trim removed 4 bases at V and 6 bases at J, leaving 13 bases unmatched. CDR1 is MGHRA, CDR2 YSYEKL, per germline. Written as DNA, the CDR3 is TGCGCCAGCAGCCCCTCCTTTGGTAGCGGGGTAAAGACCCAGTACTTC. It specifies CASSPSFGSGVKTQYF.

The genes are TRBV15 and TRBJ2-2; possible D gene TRBD2, 6 bases. Germline V gene sequence: CDR1 LNHNV, CDR2 YYDKDF (reference sequence). Deletions cut 5 bases from V and 3 bases from J, with 10 bases between. CDR3 length: 14 amino acids. The CDR3 reads CATSLTGDTGELFF. CDR3 DNA: TGTGCCACCAGCCTGACGGGGGACACCGGGGAGCTGTTTTTT.

This clone occurred a few times. This chain links TRBV6-5 with TRBJ2-2; D may match TRBD1 or TRBD2 (5 bases each). Trimming stripped 7 bases from V and 0 bases from J, with 9 bases between. The CDR3 extends over 14 amino acids. CDR1 and CDR2 from the germline V gene are MNHEY and SVGAGI. CDR3 bases: TGTGCCAGCACGAGGGACGCGAACACCGGGGAGCTGTTTTTT. Its translation: CASTRDANTGELFF.

A few counts support this clone. V and J are TRBV19 and TRBJ2-7, with D unclear. CDR1 LNHDA and CDR2 SQIVND come from the germline V gene (reference sequence). V lost 3 bases and J lost 1, with 10 bases in between. CDR3 length: 14 residues. CDR3 sequence reads: CASSIKGTSYEQYF. DNA of the CDR3: TGTGCCAGTAGTATCAAGGGCACGTCCTACGAGCAGTACTTC.

The CDR3 bases are TGTGCCAGCAGCCCCACAGGAAGAGTCACTGAAGCTTTCTTT. Its protein product is CASSPTGRVTEAFF. V is TRBV11-2 and J is TRBJ1-1, with D maybe TRBD1 (5 bases). The V end lost 5 bases, the J end lost 4 bases, and 14 bases lay between the germline ends. CDR1 is SGHAT, CDR2 FQNNGV, per germline. The CDR3 totals 14 residues. Filled out from reference TRBV11-2 and TRBJ1-1, the complete variable domain reads EAGVAQSPRYKIIEKRQSVAFWCNPISGHATLYWYQQILGQGPKLLIQFQNNGVVDDSQLPKDRFSAERLKGVDSTLKIQPAKLEDSAVYLCASSPTGRVTEAFFGQGTRLTVV.

In this sample, this clone turned up once. This rearrangement joins TRBV9 to TRBJ2-1, with 9 bases identical to TRBD1. Trimming cost V 2 bases and J 4 bases; bases outside gene matches: 4. Germline V lookup: CDR1 SGDLS, CDR2 YYNGEE. The CDR3 runs 15 residues. The CDR3 DNA reads as TGTGCCAGCAGCGTGGGGGACAGGGATTACAATGAGCAGTTCTTC. Its protein is CASSVGDRDYNEQFF. Using reference TRBV9 and TRBJ2-1 for the parts outside the CDR3, the full variable domain is DSGVTQTPKHLITATGQRVTLRCSPRSGDLSVYWYQQSLDQGLQFLIQYYNGEERAKGNILERFSAQQFPDLHSELNLSSLELGDSALYFCASSVGDRDYNEQFFGPGTRLTVL.

This clone was found a few times. The chain uses TRBV5-1 and TRBJ2-3; D is ambiguous. The V end lost 4 bases, the J end lost 4 bases, and 19 bases lay between the germline ends. Germline CDR1 SGHRS, CDR2 YFSETQ. CDR3 length: 16 residues. As DNA, the CDR3 is TGCGCCAGCAGCCAGGACCCTACGTTGTGGGCAGATACGCAGTATTTT. It specifies CASSQDPTLWADTQYF.

The gene calls are TRBV5-4 and TRBJ2-3, with D perhaps matching TRBD1 (6 bases). CDR1 is SGHNT and CDR2 is YYREEE in the germline V gene (reference sequence). Trimming left V 2 bases short and J 0 bases short, with 22 bases between. This CDR3 spans 19 amino acids. In DNA form, the CDR3 reads TGTGCCAGCAGCTTACCAGTTCCCAGCAGGGGTACTAGCACAGATACGCAGTATTTT. Translating gives CASSLPVPSRGTSTDTQYF. Supplemented by reference TRBV5-4 and TRBJ2-3, the full variable domain reads ETGVTQSPTHLIKTRGQQVTLRCSSQSGHNTVSWYQQALGQGPQFIFQYYREEENGRGNFPPRFSGLQFPNYSSELNVNALELDDSALYLCASSLPVPSRGTSTDTQYFGPGTRLTVL.

The rearrangement uses TRBV29-1 and TRBJ2-3; 7 nucleotides align to TRBD2. The germline V gene encodes CDR1 SQVTM and CDR2 ANQGSEA. The CDR3 contains 14 residues. The V gene end was trimmed by 6 bases and the J gene end by 2 bases; junction bases not matched to a gene: 8. CDR3 in amino acids: CSVWKGLLTDTQYF. DNA for the CDR3: TGCAGCGTCTGGAAGGGACTACTCACAGATACGCAGTATTTT.

About this clone itself: Mismatch with germline at one junction end may stem from a read error. The V gene is TRBV6-1, the J gene TRBJ2-7; the D gene is possibly TRBD1 (6 bases). Germline loops: CDR1 MNHNS, CDR2 SASEGT. The CDR3 has 14 residues. The CDR3 here is CASREGQLNGEQYF. In DNA, the CDR3 is TGTGCCAGCAGAGAAGGACAGCTCAACGGCGAGCAGTACTTC.

This sequence joins TRBV19 and TRBJ1-2, with D maybe TRBD1 (6 bases). Germline V gives CDR1 LNHDA, CDR2 SQIVND (reference sequence). The CDR3 covers 15 residues. V dropped 9 bases and J dropped 5 bases, with 22 bases sitting between them. The CDR3 sequence: CASRARQGLFYGYTF. The CDR3 DNA sequence: TGTGCCAGCCGGGCCCGGCAGGGGTTGTTTTATGGCTACACCTTC.

The chain employs TRBV2 and TRBJ2-4; D is possibly TRBD1 or TRBD2 (7 bases each). CDR3 size: 15 residues. The germline gives CDR1 SNHLY, CDR2 FYNNEI. The V end lost 6 bases, the J end lost 2 bases, and 14 bases lay between the germline ends. The CDR3 protein is CASRDREGTKNIQYF. CDR3 sequence (DNA): TGTGCCAGCAGAGACAGGGAGGGAACCAAAAACATTCAGTACTTC.

The chain is built from TRBV30 and TRBJ2-1; D may correspond to TRBD1 or TRBD2 (5 bases each). The germline CDR1 and CDR2 sequences are GTSNPN and SVGIG (reference sequence). This CDR3 comprises 12 residues. V lost 4 bases and J lost 10, with 14 bases in between. CDR3 DNA: TGTGCCTGGATGGCAGGGACCAAGGAGCAGTTCTTC. Protein product: CAWMAGTKEQFF.